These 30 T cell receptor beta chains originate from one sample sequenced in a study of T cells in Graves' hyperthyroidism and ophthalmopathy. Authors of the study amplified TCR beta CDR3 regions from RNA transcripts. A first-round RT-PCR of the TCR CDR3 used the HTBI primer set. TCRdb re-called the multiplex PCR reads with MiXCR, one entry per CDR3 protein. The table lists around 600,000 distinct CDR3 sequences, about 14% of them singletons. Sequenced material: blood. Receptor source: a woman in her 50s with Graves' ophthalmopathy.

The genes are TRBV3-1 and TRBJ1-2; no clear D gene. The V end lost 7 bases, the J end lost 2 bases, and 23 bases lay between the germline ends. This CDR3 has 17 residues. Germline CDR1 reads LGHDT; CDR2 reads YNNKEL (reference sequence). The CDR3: CASTLRTPRRKNYGYTF. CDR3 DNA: TGTGCCAGCACCCTTCGGACCCCCCGACGGAAGAACTATGGCTACACCTTC.

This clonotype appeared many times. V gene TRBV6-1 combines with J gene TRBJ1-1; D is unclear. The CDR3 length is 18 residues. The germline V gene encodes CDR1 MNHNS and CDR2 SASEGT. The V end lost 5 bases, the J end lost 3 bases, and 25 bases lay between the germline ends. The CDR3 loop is CASSKPGPPFPWDTEAFF. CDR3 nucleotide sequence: TGTGCCAGCAGTAAACCCGGGCCTCCGTTTCCGTGGGACACTGAAGCTTTCTTT.

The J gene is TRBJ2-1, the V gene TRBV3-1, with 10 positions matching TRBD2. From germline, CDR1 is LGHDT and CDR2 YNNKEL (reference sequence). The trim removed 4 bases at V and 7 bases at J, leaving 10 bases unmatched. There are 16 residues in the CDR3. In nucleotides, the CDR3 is TGTGCCAGCAGCCCGTTTTTAGCGGGAGGAATAAATGAGCAGTTCTTC. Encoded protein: CASSPFLAGGINEQFF.

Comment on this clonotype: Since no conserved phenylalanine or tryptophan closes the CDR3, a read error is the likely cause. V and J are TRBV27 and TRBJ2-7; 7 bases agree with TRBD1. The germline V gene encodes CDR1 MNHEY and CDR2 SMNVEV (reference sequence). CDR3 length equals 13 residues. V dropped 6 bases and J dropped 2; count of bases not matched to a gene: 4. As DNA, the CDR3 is TGTGCCAGCAGCCGGGACAGTACCTACGAGCAGTACTCC. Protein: CASSRDSTYEQYS.

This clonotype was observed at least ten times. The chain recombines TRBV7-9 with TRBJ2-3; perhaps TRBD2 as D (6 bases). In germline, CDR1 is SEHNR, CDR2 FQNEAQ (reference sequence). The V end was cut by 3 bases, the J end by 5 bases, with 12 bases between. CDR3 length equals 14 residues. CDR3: CASSFGGAVDTQYF. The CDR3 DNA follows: TGTGCCAGCAGCTTCGGGGGAGCGGTAGATACGCAGTATTTT.

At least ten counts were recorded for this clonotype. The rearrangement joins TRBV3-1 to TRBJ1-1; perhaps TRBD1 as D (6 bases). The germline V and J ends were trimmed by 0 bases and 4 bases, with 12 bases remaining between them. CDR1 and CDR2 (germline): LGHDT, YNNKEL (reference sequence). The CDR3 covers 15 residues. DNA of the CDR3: TGTGCCAGCAGCCAAGACGGGGGCGGCGGCACTGAAGCTTTCTTT. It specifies CASSQDGGGGTEAFF.

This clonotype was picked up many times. The CDR3 nucleotides are TGTGCCAGCAGCGAGGACAGCATGAACACTGAAGCTTTCTTT. Translating gives CASSEDSMNTEAFF. This rearrangement joins TRBV9 to TRBJ1-1, with D perhaps TRBD1 (6 bases). V was cut by 3 bases and J by 0 bases, with 9 bases left in between. The germline gives CDR1 SGDLS, CDR2 YYNGEE. The CDR3 is 14 amino acids.

This chain's CDR3 is CASSYRASGQQETQYF. The CDR3, as DNA: TGTGCCAGCAGTTACCGGGCTAGCGGGCAACAAGAGACCCAGTACTTC. This chain links TRBV6-2 or TRBV6-3 with TRBJ2-5; 8 bases line up with TRBD2. The CDR3 has 16 residues. The germline gives CDR1 MNHEY, CDR2 SVGEGT. J was trimmed by 2 bases and V by 2 bases; bases with no gene match: 7.

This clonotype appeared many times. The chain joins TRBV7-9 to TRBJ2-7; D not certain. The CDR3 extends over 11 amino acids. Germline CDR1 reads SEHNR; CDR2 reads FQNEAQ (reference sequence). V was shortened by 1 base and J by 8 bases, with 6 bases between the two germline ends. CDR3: CASSLDRKQYF. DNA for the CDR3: TGTGCCAGCAGCTTAGACAGAAAGCAGTACTTC.

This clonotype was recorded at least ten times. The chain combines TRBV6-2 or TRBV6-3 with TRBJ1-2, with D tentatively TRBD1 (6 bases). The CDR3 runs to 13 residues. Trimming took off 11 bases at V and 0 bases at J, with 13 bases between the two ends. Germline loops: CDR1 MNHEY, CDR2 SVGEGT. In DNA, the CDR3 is TGTGCCTGCCAGGGGAGGTCTAACTATGGCTACACCTTC. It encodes CACQGRSNYGYTF.

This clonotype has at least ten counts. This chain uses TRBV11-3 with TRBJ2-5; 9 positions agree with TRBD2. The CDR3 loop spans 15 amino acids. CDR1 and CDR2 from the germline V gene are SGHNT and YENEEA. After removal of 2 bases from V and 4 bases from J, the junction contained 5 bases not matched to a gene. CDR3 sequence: CASSLPGLAVETQYF. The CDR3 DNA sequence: TGTGCCAGCAGCTTACCGGGACTAGCTGTAGAGACCCAGTACTTC.

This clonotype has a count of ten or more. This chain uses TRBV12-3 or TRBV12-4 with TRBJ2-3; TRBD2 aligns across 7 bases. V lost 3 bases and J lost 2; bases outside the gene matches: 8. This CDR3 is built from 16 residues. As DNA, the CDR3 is TGTGCCAGCAGTTTTAGGGCGGGAGCTCCCACAGATACGCAGTATTTT. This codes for CASSFRAGAPTDTQYF.

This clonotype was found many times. The CDR3: CASSLSGEQFF. The CDR3 DNA reads as TGTGCCAGCAGCCTTAGCGGCGAGCAGTTCTTC. The chain links TRBV11-3 to TRBJ2-1; possible D gene TRBD2, 6 bases. V lost 5 bases and J lost 10, with 9 bases in between. The CDR3 length is 11 residues. Germline CDR1 SGHNT, CDR2 YENEEA.

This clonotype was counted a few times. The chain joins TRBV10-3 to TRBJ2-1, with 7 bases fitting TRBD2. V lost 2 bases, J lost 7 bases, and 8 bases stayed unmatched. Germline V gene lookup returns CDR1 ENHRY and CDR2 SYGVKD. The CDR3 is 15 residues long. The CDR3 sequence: CAISEPSGVNNEQFF. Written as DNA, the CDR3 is TGTGCCATCAGTGAGCCAAGCGGGGTGAATAATGAGCAGTTCTTC.

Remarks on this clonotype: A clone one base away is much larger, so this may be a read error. CDR3: CSVEDLASGILSSYNGQFF. CDR3 nucleotides: TGCAGCGTTGAAGATCTGGCTAGCGGGATCCTCAGCTCCTACAATGGGCAGTTCTTC. V gene TRBV29-1 combines with J gene TRBJ2-1; 9 bases align to TRBD2. Germline loops: CDR1 SQVTM, CDR2 ANQGSEA. The CDR3 has 19 residues.

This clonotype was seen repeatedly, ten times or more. The CDR3 sequence: CSARGRGEYNEQFF. The CDR3 nucleotides are TGCAGTGCTAGGGGGCGGGGGGAATACAATGAGCAGTTCTTC. The V call is TRBV20-1, the J call TRBJ2-1; 8 bases fit TRBD2. The V gene's germline CDR1 is DFQATT and CDR2 SNEGSKA (reference sequence). There are 14 residues in the CDR3. Trimming at V came to 3 bases and at J to 4 bases, leaving 5 bases not matched to a gene.

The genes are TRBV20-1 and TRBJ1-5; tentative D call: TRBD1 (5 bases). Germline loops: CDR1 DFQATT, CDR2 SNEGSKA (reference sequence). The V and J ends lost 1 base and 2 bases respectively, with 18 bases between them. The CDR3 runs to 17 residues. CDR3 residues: CSARGRKGRGRNQPQHF. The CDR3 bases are TGCAGTGCTAGAGGAAGGAAGGGGAGGGGTCGCAATCAGCCCCAGCATTTT.

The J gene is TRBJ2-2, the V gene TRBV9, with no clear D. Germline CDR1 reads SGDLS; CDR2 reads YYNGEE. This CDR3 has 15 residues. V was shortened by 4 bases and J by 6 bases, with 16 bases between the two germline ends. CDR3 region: CASSTSLSESGELFF. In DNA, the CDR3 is TGTGCCAGCAGCACCTCATTGTCGGAGTCCGGGGAGCTGTTTTTT.

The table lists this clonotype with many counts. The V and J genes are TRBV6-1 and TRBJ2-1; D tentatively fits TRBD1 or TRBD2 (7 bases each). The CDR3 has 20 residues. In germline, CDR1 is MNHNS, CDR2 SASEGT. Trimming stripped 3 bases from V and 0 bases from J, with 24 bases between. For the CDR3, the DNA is TGTGCCAGCAGTGACCCCAGGGGGACTACACCCCATAGCTCCTACAATGAGCAGTTCTTC. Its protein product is CASSDPRGTTPHSSYNEQFF.

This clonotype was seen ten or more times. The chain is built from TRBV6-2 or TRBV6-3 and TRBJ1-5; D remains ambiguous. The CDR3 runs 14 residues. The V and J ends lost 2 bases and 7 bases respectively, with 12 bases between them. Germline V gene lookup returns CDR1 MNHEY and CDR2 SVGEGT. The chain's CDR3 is CASSYKLRVQPQHF. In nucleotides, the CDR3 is TGTGCCAGCAGTTACAAACTCCGAGTCCAGCCCCAGCATTTT.

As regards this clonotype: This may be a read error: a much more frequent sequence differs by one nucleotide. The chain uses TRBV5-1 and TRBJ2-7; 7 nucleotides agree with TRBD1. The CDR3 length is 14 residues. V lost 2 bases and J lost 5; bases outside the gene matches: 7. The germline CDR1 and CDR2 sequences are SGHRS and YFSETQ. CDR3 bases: TGCGCCAGCAGCTTTGGGGACAGTCAACACGAGCAGTACTTC. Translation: CASSFGDSQHEQYF.

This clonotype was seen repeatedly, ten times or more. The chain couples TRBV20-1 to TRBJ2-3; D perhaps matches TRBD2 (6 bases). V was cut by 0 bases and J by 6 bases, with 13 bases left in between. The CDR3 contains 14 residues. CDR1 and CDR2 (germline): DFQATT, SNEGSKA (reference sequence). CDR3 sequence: CSARDQRLEDTQYF. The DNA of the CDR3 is TGCAGTGCTAGAGATCAGAGACTAGAGGATACGCAGTATTTT.

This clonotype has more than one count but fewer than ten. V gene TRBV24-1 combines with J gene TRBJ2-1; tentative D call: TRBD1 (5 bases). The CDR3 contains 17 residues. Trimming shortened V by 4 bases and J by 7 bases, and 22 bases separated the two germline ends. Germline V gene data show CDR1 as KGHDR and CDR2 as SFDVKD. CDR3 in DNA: TGTGCCACCAGTGACAAAGCTGGGGCTAGTCCCTCAAATGAGCAGTTCTTC. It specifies CATSDKAGASPSNEQFF.

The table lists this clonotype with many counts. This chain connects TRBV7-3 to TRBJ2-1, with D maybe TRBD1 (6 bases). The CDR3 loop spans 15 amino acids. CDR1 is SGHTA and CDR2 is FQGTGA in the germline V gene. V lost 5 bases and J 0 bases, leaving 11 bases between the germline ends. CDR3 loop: CASSPQGLSYNEQFF. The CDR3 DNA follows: TGTGCCAGCAGCCCCCAGGGGCTCTCCTACAATGAGCAGTTCTTC.

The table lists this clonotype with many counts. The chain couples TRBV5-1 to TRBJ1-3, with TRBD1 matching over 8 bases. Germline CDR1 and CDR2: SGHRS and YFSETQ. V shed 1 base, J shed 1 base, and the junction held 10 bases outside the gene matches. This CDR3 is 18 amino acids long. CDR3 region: CASSLHGETGVSGNTIYF. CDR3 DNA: TGCGCCAGCAGCTTGCATGGGGAGACAGGGGTTTCTGGAAACACCATATATTTT. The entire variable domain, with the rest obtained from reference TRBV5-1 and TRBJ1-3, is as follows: KAGVTQTPRYLIKTRGQQVTLSCSPISGHRSVSWYQQTPGQGLQFLFEYFSETQRNKGNFPGRFSGRQFSNSRSEMNVSTLELGDSALYLCASSLHGETGVSGNTIYFGEGSWLTVV.

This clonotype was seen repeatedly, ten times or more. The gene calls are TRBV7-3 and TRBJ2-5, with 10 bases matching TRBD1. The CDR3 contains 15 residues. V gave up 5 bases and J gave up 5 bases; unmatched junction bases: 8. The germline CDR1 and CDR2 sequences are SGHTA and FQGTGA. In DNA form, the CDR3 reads TGTGCCAGCAGCGCAAAGACAGGGGGCAGGGAGACCCAGTACTTC. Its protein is CASSAKTGGRETQYF.

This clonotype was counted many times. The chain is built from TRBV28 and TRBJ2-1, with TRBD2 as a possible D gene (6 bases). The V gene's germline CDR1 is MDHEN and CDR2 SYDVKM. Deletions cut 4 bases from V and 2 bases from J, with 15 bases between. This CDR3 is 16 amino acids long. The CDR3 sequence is CASSSPYGSPYNEQFF. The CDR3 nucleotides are TGTGCCAGCAGTTCTCCCTACGGGAGCCCCTACAATGAGCAGTTCTTC. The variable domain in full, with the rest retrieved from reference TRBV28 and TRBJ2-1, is DVKVTQSSRYLVKRTGEKVFLECVQDMDHENMFWYRQDPGLGLRLIYFSYDVKMKEKGDIPEGYSVSREKKERFSLILESASTNQTSMYLCASSSPYGSPYNEQFFGPGTRLTVL.

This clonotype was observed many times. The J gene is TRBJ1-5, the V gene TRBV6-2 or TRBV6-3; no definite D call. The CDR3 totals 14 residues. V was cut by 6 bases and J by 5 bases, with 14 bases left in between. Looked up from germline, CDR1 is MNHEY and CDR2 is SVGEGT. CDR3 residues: CASSPSTEYQPQHF. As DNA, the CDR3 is TGTGCCAGCAGCCCTTCGACCGAGTATCAGCCCCAGCATTTT.

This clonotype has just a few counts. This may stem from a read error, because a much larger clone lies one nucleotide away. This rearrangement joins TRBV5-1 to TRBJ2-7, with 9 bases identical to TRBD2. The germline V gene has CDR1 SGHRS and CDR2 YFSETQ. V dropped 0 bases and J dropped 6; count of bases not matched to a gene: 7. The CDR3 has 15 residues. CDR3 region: CASSLGGGRASEQYF. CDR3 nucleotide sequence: TGCGCCAGCAGCTTGGGCGGCGGGAGGGCCTCCGAGCAGTACTTC.

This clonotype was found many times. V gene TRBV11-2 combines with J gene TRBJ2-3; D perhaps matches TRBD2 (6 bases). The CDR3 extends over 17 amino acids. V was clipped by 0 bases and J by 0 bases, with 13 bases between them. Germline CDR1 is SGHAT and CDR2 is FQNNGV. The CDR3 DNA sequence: TGTGCCAGCAGCTTAGATATTGGCGGGGCTAGCACAGATACGCAGTATTTT. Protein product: CASSLDIGGASTDTQYF.